A selection of T cell receptor beta chains follows, all from one sample in a study of T cells after somatic rescue of genetic block. The table came from immunoSEQ multiplex PCR; TCRdb's copy has only in-frame clones and leaves some out. There are roughly 120,000 clones in the sample; about 89% occur only once, and approximately 1.3% lies in the top ten. The material sequenced was peripheral blood mononuclear cells (PBMCs). These TCRs come from a woman aged 18 to 35. Both conserved end residues are part of each CDR3. D genes are given only for firm matches. The size field is filled for only some rows; it gives once, few, many or a size class.

CASSLALAGEGPYEQYF,TGCGCCAGCAGCTTGGCTCTAGCGGGGGAGGGGCCCTACGAGCAGTACTTC,NA,17,TRBJ2-7,TRBD2,TRBV5-1
CASSPSVQHGYTF,TGTGCCAGCAGCCCAAGTGTACAACATGGCTACACCTTC,NA,13,TRBJ1-2,NA,TRBV7-2
CASSDRGRTEAFF,TGTGCCAGCAGTGACAGGGGAAGAACTGAAGCTTTCTTT,once,13,TRBJ1-1,NA,TRBV6-1
CASSPRGQGNQPQHF,TGTGCCAGCAGCCCAAGAGGACAGGGCAATCAGCCCCAGCATTTT,once,15,TRBJ1-5,TRBD1,TRBV5-8
CASSLPRDVEGYQPQHF,TGCGCCAGCAGTCTACCAAGGGACGTGGAGGGGTACCAGCCCCAGCATTTT,NA,17,TRBJ1-5,NA,TRBV4-3
CATSRKRDSTNTGELFF,TGTGCCACCAGCAGAAAAAGGGACAGCACGAACACCGGGGAGCTGTTTTTT,NA,17,TRBJ2-2,TRBD1,TRBV15
CASSSRGKETQYF,TGTGCCAGCAGCTCAAGGGGGAAGGAGACCCAGTACTTC,NA,13,TRBJ2-5,NA,TRBV6-5
CASSLGWGTVEKLFF,TGCGCCAGCAGCTTGGGCTGGGGGACAGTTGAAAAACTGTTTTTT,NA,15,TRBJ1-4,TRBD1,TRBV5-1
CASSLGALASYEQYF,TGTGCCAGCAGCTTAGGAGCTTTAGCTTCCTACGAGCAGTACTTC,NA,15,TRBJ2-7,NA,TRBV7-2
CASSQNPGLSTDTQYF,TGTGCCAGCAGTCAAAATCCGGGACTCTCCACAGATACGCAGTATTTT,NA,16,TRBJ2-3,NA,TRBV5-4
CASSPGGVMNTEAFF,TGTGCCAGCTCACCTGGCGGTGTCATGAACACTGAAGCTTTCTTT,NA,15,TRBJ1-1,NA,TRBV18
CASSLNVGNEKLFF,TGTGCCAGCAGCTTAAATGTCGGTAATGAAAAACTGTTTTTT,NA,14,TRBJ1-4,NA,TRBV11-2